Given below is one TCR beta chain in context. What antigen it recognizes has not been identified. Base quality data are lacking; no much larger clone is found one base away. In the paper's terms, the time point label means: baseline before first vaccination. Samples from vaccinated people were obtained from the UK trials COV001 and COV002, which included a single-blind randomized controlled phase 2/3 trial of AZD1222 (ChAdOx1 nCoV-19) in healthy adults. For TCRbeta chain sequencing, PBMC samples were collected from trial participants at day 0 and at day 28 after the second dose. Deletion took 5 bases off V and 5 bases off J, with a span of 13 bases between the germline ends. The CDR3 measures 13 amino acids from cysteine to phenylalanine. Only the CDR3 region is kept as DNA, spanning 39 bases read in frame from base 1. The germline V gene specifies SGHTA as CDR1 and FQGNSA as CDR2. This specimen belongs to a study of T cell responses to AZD1222 COVID-19 vaccine (dated by TCRdb to about 2021). Background for the entire study: AZD1222 recipients with second doses at about 4 weeks or about 12 weeks were pooled, because spike-specific TCR depth and breadth did not differ between schedules. TCR sequencing was performed for roughly 250 trial participants, of whom about 200 were given two doses of AZD1222 and some 25 were given two doses of MenACWY control vaccine. Enrollment into the trials was organized by age into subgroups of 18-55, 56-69 and 70-plus years, and those subgroups contained about 150, 27 and 61 TCR-sequenced participants, respectively. Results and caveats for the whole study, not just this receptor: No day 14 peak-response samples were available, so repertoires were characterized only after the peak T cell response. Only five or six AZD1222 recipients were SARS-CoV-2 seropositive at baseline, limiting conclusions about previously exposed vaccinees. A significant rise in spike-specific TCR breadth and depth was observed after two AZD1222 doses relative to day 0 and relative to MenACWY recipients. Reportedly, close to half of the unique spike-specific TCRs recognized epitopes lying outside the regions that are mutated in the B.1.351 and B.1.1.7 variants. CD4 TCRs associated with the vaccine covered the entire spike protein, and the dominant responses were in regions 160-218 and 743-854. Participants were mostly white British and included more females than males, and it was suggested by the authors that clonal diversity may have been underestimated. The 56-69-year group was small, and its depth increase did not reach significance, likely because of low power.

The CDR3 regions of human TCRbeta chains were analyzed by immunosequencing. On the study's bioinformatics: TCRs in the repertoires were matched against a reference library of SARS-CoV-2-specific TCRs that had been generated with the MIRA antigen-specificity platform. Breadth meant the fraction of unique TCRs that were SARS-CoV-2-associated, whereas depth meant the fraction of total T cells that were SARS-CoV-2-associated. Using the MIRA data, each spike-specific TCR was mapped to the spike region that the TCR reacts to and placed in a CD4 or CD8 class. Log10-transformed breadth and depth values were compared by one-way ANOVA with Sidak's multiple comparisons tests. Here the immuneACCESS table is served through TCRdb, limited to in-frame sequences with V and J called. Missing clones are a known gap in these copies; in checked studies unresolved V genes cover under half, and the rest lacks a known reason. From that table come the V and J calls and clone size; the DNA was used to work out D and trimming. This sample is represented by around 77,000 clones; around 86% of them were singletons. 24% of the sample is in the top ten clones.

The receptor's source is an adult in good health. Sequences were derived from peripheral blood, sampled on day 0 of AZD1222 vaccination. Recombination linked TRBV7-2 to TRBJ2-7; there is no confident call for the D gene. The DNA sequence reads TGTGCCAGCAGCCAACTAAGAAGGAACGAGCAGTACTTC. Translation gives CASSQLRRNEQYF.